The clone carrying this TCR beta chain was detected a few times. A second PCR, run for about 7 to 11 cycles, used a sample-barcoded 5' primer plus a J-beta primer mix. The template-switch adaptor, which had 12 random nucleotides, put a tag on each cDNA molecule. TCRdb called the 5' RACE reads again in MiXCR, with one record for every CDR3 protein. This table holds 1,100,000 or so distinct CDR3 sequences, more than 35% found once. This CDR3 has 14 amino acids. The V gene's germline CDR1 is MNHEY and CDR2 SMNVEV (reference sequence). V lost 2 bases and J 9 bases, leaving 16 bases between the germline ends. These data originate in a study of blood T cells in healthy people across ages. Study details: The capture of about one barcoded beta molecule per two T cells was achieved by template switching.

The people who gave samples were healthy Caucasians from Russia, aged about 6 to 100. Samples had at least 6.5 million PBMCs isolated from them. This sequence was found in a woman in her sixties or seventies in good health. This chain uses TRBV27 with TRBJ2-5, with a weak D call TRBD1 (5 bases). Sequencing was done on a sample of blood. The CDR3 bases are TGTGCCAGCAGTTTAACAGGACCTCCTTCGGCCCAGTACTTC. Translated: CASSLTGPPSAQYF.